These 18 T cell receptor beta chains came from one sample sequenced in a study of T-cell memory formation after mild COVID-19. TCRdb fed the 5' RACE reads into MiXCR, producing one record per CDR3 protein. The profile shows 350,000 to 400,000 distinct CDR3 sequences, around 15% of them singletons. Source material: PBMCs or a T cell subset sorted from them (not recorded which). The receptors shown here come from a man aged 18 to 29 who had mild COVID-19 (a few samples of this study predate the infection). Cell type and time point are not known.

The rearrangement uses TRBV5-1 and TRBJ1-2; 7 bases map to TRBD1. The V gene's germline CDR1 is SGHRS and CDR2 YFSETQ. J lost 8 bases, V lost 0 bases, and 7 bases had no gene match. This CDR3 has 14 residues. CDR3 DNA: TGCGCCAGCAGCTTGGCCGAGGGGGCTCAGGGCTACACCTTC. Translation: CASSLAEGAQGYTF.

This clonotype appeared many times. The genes are TRBV24-1 and TRBJ2-7; the D gene is possibly TRBD1 (6 bases). The CDR3 covers 15 residues. The V end was cut by 4 bases, the J end by 4 bases, with 16 bases between. The V gene's germline CDR1 is KGHDR and CDR2 SFDVKD. CDR3 sequence reads: CATSDDQGNSYEQYV. DNA of the CDR3: TGTGCCACCAGTGACGACCAGGGGAATTCGTACGAGCAGTACGTC.

This clonotype was seen ten or more times. The chain joins TRBV27 to TRBJ2-7; D gene uncertain. V lost 5 bases and J lost 1, with 9 bases in between. The CDR3 totals 13 residues. Germline CDR1 and CDR2: MNHEY and SMNVEV (reference sequence). The CDR3 sequence is CASSHGPSYEQYV. CDR3 DNA sequence: TGTGCCAGCAGTCACGGGCCATCCTACGAGCAGTACGTC.

The CDR3 loop reads CASSLDRGLRNYGYTF. The CDR3 region has the DNA TGTGCCAGCAGTTTGGACAGGGGGCTACGAAACTATGGCTACACCTTC. This chain joins TRBV12-3 or TRBV12-4 and TRBJ1-2; 11 bases map to TRBD1. The CDR3 is made up of 16 amino acids. V shed 3 bases and J 2 bases; nucleotides not matched to a gene: 5.

The CDR3 DNA is TGCAGTTATCGGAGGGGGTTCACAGATACGCAGTATTTT. Amino acid sequence: CSYRRGFTDTQYF. The J gene is TRBJ2-3, the V gene TRBV20-1, with D perhaps given as TRBD1 or TRBD2 (6 bases each). The CDR3 is 13 residues long. Trimming cost V 8 bases and J 2 bases, with 14 bases left between them. Germline CDR1 is DFQATT and CDR2 is SNEGSKA (reference sequence).

Only a few counts were recorded for this clonotype. The V gene is TRBV6-6, the J gene TRBJ2-2; 11 nucleotides align to TRBD2. The length of the CDR3 is 14 residues. The germline gives CDR1 MNHNY, CDR2 SVGAGI (reference sequence). With 4 bases clipped from V and 6 bases from J, the junction kept 1 base outside the gene matches. CDR3 in amino acids: CASSWGLAAGELFF. The DNA of the CDR3 is TGTGCCAGCAGTTGGGGACTAGCGGCCGGGGAGCTGTTTTTT.

This clonotype was detected only a few times. The rearrangement uses TRBV12-3 or TRBV12-4 and TRBJ2-5, with a tentative D call TRBD1 (6 bases). V gave up 8 bases and J gave up 1 base, with 11 bases separating them. The length of the CDR3 is 13 residues. The CDR3 DNA follows: TGTGCCAGCGTGCAGGGGCTCCAAGAGACCCAGTACTTC. Encoded protein: CASVQGLQETQYF.

This clonotype has a handful of counts. The chain is built from TRBV30 and TRBJ2-5; possible D gene TRBD2, 6 bases. V lost 7 bases to trimming and J lost 5 bases, with 14 bases between them. The germline V gene encodes CDR1 GTSNPN and CDR2 SVGIG (reference sequence). The CDR3 spans 12 residues. CDR3 sequence reads: CASKRGSETQYF. The CDR3, as DNA: TGTGCCTCGAAACGGGGGTCGGAGACCCAGTACTTC.

The chain carries TRBV20-1 and TRBJ1-2, with D maybe TRBD1 (6 bases). Germline V gene lookup returns CDR1 DFQATT and CDR2 SNEGSKA (reference sequence). This CDR3 is 12 amino acids long. V was clipped by 6 bases and J by 3 bases, with 11 bases between them. The CDR3 sequence: CSAPTGYYGYTF. In DNA form, the CDR3 reads TGCAGTGCCCCCACAGGGTACTATGGCTACACCTTC.

J is TRBJ2-7 and V is TRBV7-9, with 12 bases aligning to TRBD2. Germline V gene data show CDR1 as SEHNR and CDR2 as FQNEAQ (reference sequence). Trimming cost V 1 base and J 4 bases; bases outside gene matches: 2. This CDR3 is built from 15 residues. The CDR3 DNA is TGTGCCAGCAGCTTAGGGCTAGCGGGGGGGTACGAGCAGTACGTC. Translated, it gives CASSLGLAGGYEQYV.

This clonotype was seen ten or more times. The chain uses TRBV29-1 and TRBJ2-2; a possible D gene is TRBD1 (6 bases). Looked up from germline, CDR1 is SQVTM and CDR2 is ANQGSEA. The CDR3 loop spans 15 amino acids. The germline V and J ends were trimmed by 4 bases and 0 bases, with 12 bases remaining between them. The CDR3 nucleotides read TGCAGCGTTGGTGGACAGTCGACGAACACCGGGGAGCTGTTTTTT. Amino acid sequence: CSVGGQSTNTGELFF.

This clonotype was observed a few times. The genes are TRBV14 and TRBJ2-7; D is perhaps TRBD1 (6 bases). Between the trimmed V and J ends, which lost 3 bases and 3 bases, there was a span of 12 bases. The CDR3 covers 14 residues. Germline CDR1 SGHDN, CDR2 FVKESK. CDR3 nucleotides: TGTGCCAGCAGCCAGTCAGGGGCATTCTACGAGCAGTACGTC. As protein: CASSQSGAFYEQYV.

The chain uses TRBV7-2 and TRBJ1-2; the D is unclear. This CDR3 is built from 14 residues. Trimming shortened V by 4 bases and J by 7 bases, and 16 bases separated the two germline ends. Germline lookup yields CDR1 SGHTA and CDR2 FQGNSA. CDR3 region: CASSSNSVKGGYTF. The CDR3 DNA follows: TGTGCCAGCAGCTCGAACAGCGTTAAGGGTGGCTACACCTTC.

The rearrangement joins TRBV4-1 to TRBJ2-7; 8 bases align to TRBD1. Germline V gives CDR1 MGHRA, CDR2 YSYEKL. The CDR3 runs 16 residues. The J segment lost 5 bases and the V segment lost 4 bases, leaving 13 bases of the junction unmatched. This CDR3 is CASSPGVLDRAHEQYF. CDR3 coding DNA: TGCGCCAGCAGCCCCGGGGTCCTGGACAGGGCCCACGAGCAGTACTTC.

This clonotype was counted between two and nine times. The chain has TRBV2 and TRBJ1-1; D unresolved. This CDR3 contains 12 residues. CDR1 is SNHLY, CDR2 FYNNEI, per germline. Trimming cost V 8 bases and J 8 bases, with 15 bases left between them. The CDR3 sequence is CASVSGSAEAFF. The CDR3, as DNA: TGTGCCAGCGTATCCGGGTCAGCGGAAGCTTTCTTT. The whole variable domain, filled in from reference TRBV2 and TRBJ1-1, reads EPEVTQTPSHQVTQMGQEVILRCVPISNHLYFYWYRQILGQKVEFLVSFYNNEISEKSEIFDDQFSVERPDGSNFTLKIRSTKLEDSAMYFCASVSGSAEAFFGQGTRLTVV.

This sequence joins TRBV5-1 and TRBJ2-1; 9 positions match TRBD2. The CDR3 runs 17 residues. Germline CDR1 SGHRS, CDR2 YFSETQ. The V gene end was trimmed by 4 bases and the J gene end by 4 bases; junction bases not matched to a gene: 12. The CDR3 coding sequence is TGCGCCAGCAGCCCTACAAAGACTAGCGGAAGTTACAATGAGCAGTTCTTC. Translation: CASSPTKTSGSYNEQFF.

The CDR3: CSVFSGDLSLGGELFF. The CDR3 bases are TGCAGCGTGTTTTCAGGGGACCTTTCGCTTGGCGGGGAGCTGTTTTTT. The chain is built from TRBV29-1 and TRBJ2-2; the D gene is possibly TRBD1 (6 bases). Germline V gene data show CDR1 as SQVTM and CDR2 as ANQGSEA. CDR3 length equals 16 residues. The ends were cut back, 6 bases at V and 7 bases at J, with 24 bases in the middle.

The chain recombines TRBV3-1 with TRBJ2-7; tentative D call: TRBD2 (6 bases). CDR1 and CDR2 (germline): LGHDT, YNNKEL (reference sequence). Trimming removed 1 base at V and 0 bases at J, with 10 bases between. CDR3 length: 15 residues. The CDR3 DNA follows: TGTGCCAGCAGCCAAGCGGCGGGGAGCTCCTACGAGCAGTACTTC. Its protein is CASSQAAGSSYEQYF.